This T cell receptor beta chain was obtained from a study of blood T cell repertoires in COVID-19 (dated by TCRdb to the early 2020s). With regard to the full study: The collaborator samples originated in the United States, Italy and Spain and spanned the acute and convalescent phases of COVID-19. The prospective study material was composed of cDNA or gDNA derived from T cells, B-cell-depleted T cells, or PBMCs. Deeply sampled blood TCRbeta repertoires from subjects exposed to, actively infected with, or recovered from COVID-19 were included in the dataset. The repertoires were released in a freely available public database meant as a resource for research on the immune response to SARS-CoV-2. Samples came from the ongoing ImmuneRACE study (first 160 participants) plus 1,254 subjects from 6 global collaborators. Sample metadata almost always included a de-identified subject ID, COVID-19 status, age in years and sex. Where HLA class I and class II types were available, the types were taken from metadata supplied by the sample provider, not from assay-based typing. Study-wide findings and limitations: Clinical and demographic metadata were provided uncurated, with the amount varying by source and participant.

Remarks on this clone: Its recognized antigen is unknown. No qualities accompany the bases; no much larger clone lies one base away.

Collaborating institutions collected whole blood in K2EDTA tubes following their own protocols. For TCRbeta analysis, collaborator samples were shipped as frozen whole blood, as isolated PBMCs, or as DNA extracted from either sample type. TCRbeta CDR3 regions were amplified from genomic DNA using the immunoSEQ Assay, a bias-controlled multiplex PCR. Turning to the authors' computational methods: Nucleated cell counts per sample were estimated from amplification of reference gene primers within the assay. Sequence reads were collapsed and filtered to measure the absolute abundance of every unique TCRbeta CDR3 rearrangement. For each sample, productive Simpson clonality was calculated as the square root of Simpson's diversity index over productive rearrangements. TCRdb holds this immuneACCESS table with in-frame rearrangements only. Some clones are missing; in checked studies, unresolved V genes explain under half, and the rest has no known cause. That table gives V, J and clone size, and the DNA gave D and trimming. Recorded for this sample are roughly 69,000 clones; more than 75% of them occurred a single time. The top ten clonotypes cover 5.3% of the sample.

The germline V gene gives CDR1 as SNHLY and CDR2 as FYNNEI. The CDR3, from cysteine to phenylalanine, totals 13 residues. Of the read, only the CDR3 DNA is kept; its 39 bases are in frame from base 1. The V and J ends are trimmed by 6 bases and 4 bases, leaving 12 bases between them. The rearrangement combines TRBV2 with TRBJ1-1; a tentative D match to TRBD1 spans 5 bases. Specimen: peripheral blood. This TCR derives from a human donor in a cohort sampled during active COVID-19. The DNA sequence is TGTGCCAGCAGGGACACCTGGGCCACTGAAGCTTTCTTT. This sequence encodes CASRDTWATEAFF. The CDR3, completed at both ends by the reference TRBV2 and TRBJ1-1 genes, gives the full variable domain EPEVTQTPSHQVTQMGQEVILRCVPISNHLYFYWYRQILGQKVEFLVSFYNNEISEKSEIFDDQFSVERPDGSNFTLKIRSTKLEDSAMYFCASRDTWATEAFFGQGTRLTVV.